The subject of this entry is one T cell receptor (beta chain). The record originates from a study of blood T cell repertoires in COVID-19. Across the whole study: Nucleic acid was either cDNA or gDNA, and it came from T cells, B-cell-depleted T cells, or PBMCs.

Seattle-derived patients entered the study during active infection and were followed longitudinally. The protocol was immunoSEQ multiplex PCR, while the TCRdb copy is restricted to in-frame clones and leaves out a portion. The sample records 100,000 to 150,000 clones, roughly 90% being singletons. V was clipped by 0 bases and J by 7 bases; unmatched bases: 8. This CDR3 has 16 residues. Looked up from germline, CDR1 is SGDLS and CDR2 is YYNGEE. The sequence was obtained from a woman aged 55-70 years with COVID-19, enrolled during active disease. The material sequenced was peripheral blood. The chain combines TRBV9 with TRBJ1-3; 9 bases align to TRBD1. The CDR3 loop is CASSVENPDRGNTIYF. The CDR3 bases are TGTGCCAGCAGCGTAGAAAATCCGGACAGGGGCAACACCATATATTTT.